This entry features one T cell receptor beta chain sequence. Germline CDR1 and CDR2: MNHEY and SVGAGI. The CDR3 extends over 15 amino acids. V lost 6 bases and J lost 0; bases outside the gene matches: 7. Profiling relied on immunoSEQ multiplex PCR, and the TCRdb table lists in-frame clones only, not all of them. This sample has nearly 500,000 clones; 76% occur once, and the top ten carry approximately 12%. These data originate in a study of shared clonotypes between healthy human individuals. The donor cohort consisted entirely of Caucasian adults residing in Nashville, Tennessee. Genomic DNA came from roughly 84 million PBMCs in unsorted samples.

The sequencing input was PBMCs. The chain links TRBV6-5 to TRBJ2-7; TRBD2 agrees at 8 bases. The sequence came from a woman aged 35 to 49 in good health. Some clones in this sample may be carry-over from other donors' samples. The CDR3 sequence: CASRTTSGSSYEQYF. CDR3 coding DNA: TGTGCCAGCAGAACCACTAGCGGAAGCTCCTACGAGCAGTACTTC.